This T cell receptor (beta chain) is drawn from a study of T cell repertoires in cytomegalovirus infection. Study-wide findings and caveats: HLA-C-restricted CMV clonotypes gave the most frequent clonotype in two of eight donors.

A few counts support this clonotype. The antigen is undetermined. The CDR3 runs 14 residues. The V end was cut by 2 bases, the J end by 1 base, with 6 bases between. CDR1 and CDR2 (germline): MNHEY, SVGEGT. In TCRdb, the reads were re-called with MiXCR into one record per CDR3 protein. The sample lists some 120,000 distinct CDR3 sequences; around 10% were seen once. The sample comprised PBMCs, sequenced either directly or after in vitro stimulation (not recorded which). The clonotype comes from a human donor in good health (CMV status not recorded). Some clones in this sample may be carry-over from other donors' samples. V and J are TRBV6-2 or TRBV6-3 and TRBJ1-5, with D unclear. The CDR3: CASSYEPSNQPQHF. In nucleotides, the CDR3 is TGTGCCAGCAGTTACGAGCCGAGCAATCAGCCCCAGCATTTT.